This is a list of T cell receptor beta chains from one sample in a study of shared clonotypes between healthy human individuals. This table comes from immunoSEQ multiplex PCR, and its TCRdb copy is limited to in-frame clones, with some not included. The sample holds approximately 2.5 million clones, 80% to 95% seen once. Source material: naive CD4+ T cells from PBMCs. The receptors originated from a man younger than 35 in good health. Some clones in this sample may be carry-over from other donors' samples. Both conserved end residues are part of each CDR3. Each record gives: clone size, J gene, D gene, V gene, CDR3 DNA, CDR3 protein. D genes are given only for firm matches. Expanded clones get a size class; other rows say once, few or many, or leave the size out.

size: -
J: TRBJ2-5
D: TRBD2
V: TRBV7-9
DNA: TGTGCCAGCAGCCGGTCTAGCGGTGGGGAGACCCAGTACTTC
CDR3: CASSRSSGGETQYF

size: -
J: TRBJ2-3
D: TRBD2
V: TRBV18
DNA: TGTGCCAGCTCAGCCCCGGGACTAGGCGATCCAGATACGCAGTATTTT
CDR3: CASSAPGLGDPDTQYF

size: -
J: TRBJ1-1
D: -
V: TRBV11-2
DNA: TGTGCCAGCAGCCCCCGACAGCTTATGAACACTGAAGCTTTCTTT
CDR3: CASSPRQLMNTEAFF

size: -
J: TRBJ1-4
D: -
V: TRBV30
DNA: TGTGCCTGGCAGGACAGCTCAGGGGTAAAACTGTTTTTT
CDR3: CAWQDSSGVKLFF

size: -
J: TRBJ1-4
D: TRBD1
V: TRBV18
DNA: TGTGCCAGCTCAAGACAAGGGGGCGCCGATGAAAAACTGTTTTTT
CDR3: CASSRQGGADEKLFF

size: -
J: TRBJ2-1
D: TRBD2
V: TRBV7-2
DNA: TGTGCCACGTCGACTAGCCCCAATGAGCAGTTCTTC
CDR3: CATSTSPNEQFF

size: -
J: TRBJ2-7
D: TRBD1
V: TRBV28
DNA: TGTGCCAGCAGTTCCCAATCGGACAGGGGGCCGTATAACTTC
CDR3: CASSSQSDRGPYNF

size: -
J: TRBJ2-7
D: TRBD2
V: TRBV2
DNA: TGTGCCAGTACCCAAGATAGCGGGAGCTCCTACGAGCAGTACTTC
CDR3: CASTQDSGSSYEQYF

size: once
J: TRBJ1-5
D: -
V: TRBV7-6
DNA: TGTGCCAGCAGCTTAGCGCACAGGGATCAGCCCCAGCATTTT
CDR3: CASSLAHRDQPQHF

size: -
J: TRBJ2-3
D: -
V: TRBV11-2
DNA: TGTGCCAGCAGCCCCAGGCCGGGTGATACGCAGTATTTT
CDR3: CASSPRPGDTQYF

size: once
J: TRBJ1-2
D: -
V: TRBV11-2
DNA: TGTGCCAGCAGCCCGCCGGGATCTCAAGGGGACTATGGCTACACCTTC
CDR3: CASSPPGSQGDYGYTF

size: -
J: TRBJ1-2
D: -
V: TRBV9
DNA: TGTGCCAGCAGCCCGGGCCTAGCACAGAACTATGGCTACACCTTC
CDR3: CASSPGLAQNYGYTF

size: -
J: TRBJ1-1
D: TRBD1
V: TRBV11-1
DNA: TGTGCCAGCAGCATCAGGACAGGGATTCGCACTGAAGCTTTCTTT
CDR3: CASSIRTGIRTEAFF

size: -
J: TRBJ1-1
D: -
V: TRBV2
DNA: TGTGCCAGCCTGTTGGAGATTATGAACACTGAAGCTTTCTTT
CDR3: CASLLEIMNTEAFF

size: -
J: TRBJ1-1
D: -
V: TRBV5-6
DNA: TGTGCCAGCAGCTTGGAGGCTAGGGTCAGGAACACTGAAGCTTTCTTT
CDR3: CASSLEARVRNTEAFF

size: -
J: TRBJ1-2
D: -
V: TRBV28
DNA: TGTGCCAGCAGCGACTCAAGAAATGGCTACACCTTC
CDR3: CASSDSRNGYTF

size: -
J: TRBJ1-2
D: -
V: TRBV29-1
DNA: TGCAGCGTTGCGCACCTCCACCTTAACTATGGCTACACCTTC
CDR3: CSVAHLHLNYGYTF

size: -
J: TRBJ2-3
D: -
V: TRBV7-2
DNA: TGTGCCAGCAGCTTAGAAGGAGCATTCGGTGGTGGCACAGATACGCAGTATTTT
CDR3: CASSLEGAFGGGTDTQYF

size: -
J: TRBJ2-1
D: TRBD2
V: TRBV28
DNA: TGTGCGGAGGGGCGGGAGGGTAACAATGAGCAGTTCTTC
CDR3: CAEGREGNNEQFF

size: -
J: TRBJ1-1
D: -
V: TRBV7-9
DNA: TGTGCCAGCAGCGTAGATAGCAGGGTCGAGGCTTTCTTT
CDR3: CASSVDSRVEAFF

size: -
J: TRBJ2-3
D: TRBD2
V: TRBV7-3
DNA: TGTGCCAGCAGCACCACGGGACTAGAGACAGATACGCAGTATTTT
CDR3: CASSTTGLETDTQYF

size: -
J: TRBJ1-2
D: -
V: TRBV2
DNA: TGTGCCAGCAGTGAATCCCTCCCTGGCTATGGCTACACCTTC
CDR3: CASSESLPGYGYTF

size: -
J: TRBJ2-2
D: -
V: TRBV19
DNA: TGTGCCACCAGAGTGTGGGACACCGGGGAGCTGTTTTTT
CDR3: CATRVWDTGELFF

size: -
J: TRBJ2-7
D: -
V: TRBV7-2
DNA: TGTGCCAGCAGCTTCCAGGGCGTTGAGTCCTACGAGCAGTACTTC
CDR3: CASSFQGVESYEQYF

size: -
J: TRBJ2-7
D: -
V: TRBV6-6
DNA: TGTGCCAGCAGTTATATTGGAGGGACTGGGCAGTACTTC
CDR3: CASSYIGGTGQYF

size: once
J: TRBJ2-7
D: -
V: TRBV5-8
DNA: TGTGCCAGCAGCCTGAGGAACGAGCAGTACTTC
CDR3: CASSLRNEQYF

size: -
J: TRBJ2-3
D: TRBD2
V: TRBV5-1
DNA: TGCGCCAGCAGCTTGCCCCGGGGGGGAAGCACAGATACGCAGTATTTT
CDR3: CASSLPRGGSTDTQYF

size: -
J: TRBJ2-6
D: -
V: TRBV6-5
DNA: TGTGCCAGCAGTTACTCGCAGGGCACCGGGGCCAACGTCCTGACTTTC
CDR3: CASSYSQGTGANVLTF

size: -
J: TRBJ2-1
D: TRBD1
V: TRBV7-9
DNA: TGTGCCAGCAGCTTATCACAGGGGCCGTTGGCGGAGCAGTTCTTC
CDR3: CASSLSQGPLAEQFF

size: -
J: TRBJ1-5
D: -
V: TRBV18
DNA: TGTGCCAGCTCACCACACGCAGGGGCTGGTCAGCCCCAGCATTTT
CDR3: CASSPHAGAGQPQHF

size: -
J: TRBJ2-3
D: -
V: TRBV4-1
DNA: TGCGCCAGCAGCCTTAAACTTGACAGTTACGTCGGCACAGATACGCAGTATTTT
CDR3: CASSLKLDSYVGTDTQYF

size: -
J: TRBJ2-7
D: -
V: TRBV11-3
DNA: TGTGCCAGCAGCTTAGATCAGGGGGGACCACAGGGTTACGACGAGCAGTACTTC
CDR3: CASSLDQGGPQGYDEQYF

size: -
J: TRBJ1-5
D: TRBD1
V: TRBV19
DNA: TGTGCCAGTAAGGCAGGGGGATGGGGCAATCAGCCCCAGCATTTT
CDR3: CASKAGGWGNQPQHF

size: -
J: TRBJ2-2
D: TRBD1
V: TRBV5-6
DNA: TGTGCCAGCAGCCAGGGACAGGGGACGGGTATGACCGGGGAGCTGTTTTTT
CDR3: CASSQGQGTGMTGELFF

size: -
J: TRBJ2-1
D: -
V: TRBV5-4
DNA: TGTGCCAGCAGCTTGGTGACGGGGTACAATGAGCAGTTCTTC
CDR3: CASSLVTGYNEQFF

size: -
J: TRBJ2-6
D: -
V: TRBV19
DNA: TGTGCCAGTAGCGTTAAAGAAGCCAACGTCCTGACTTTC
CDR3: CASSVKEANVLTF

size: once
J: TRBJ2-7
D: TRBD2
V: TRBV27
DNA: TGTGCCAGCAGGCCCCTGGGACTAGCGGGAGCAGGCGAGCAGTACTTC
CDR3: CASRPLGLAGAGEQYF

size: -
J: TRBJ2-7
D: -
V: TRBV28
DNA: TGTGCCAGCAGTTTAAGGCCCGGGACTGGTCCCTACGAGCAGTACTTC
CDR3: CASSLRPGTGPYEQYF

size: -
J: TRBJ2-7
D: TRBD1
V: TRBV27
DNA: TGTGCCAGCAGTTTTCACCGGGACAGGTCCCTCTACGAGCAGTACTTC
CDR3: CASSFHRDRSLYEQYF

size: -
J: TRBJ2-2
D: -
V: TRBV18
DNA: TGTGCCAGCTCGCAAAGAAAAAGTGAAGTAGGCACCGGGGAGCTGTTTTTT
CDR3: CASSQRKSEVGTGELFF

size: -
J: TRBJ2-2
D: -
V: TRBV5-1
DNA: TGCGCCAGCAGCTTGGAGGACCTCCTGAGTGGGGAGCTGTTTTTT
CDR3: CASSLEDLLSGELFF

size: -
J: TRBJ2-5
D: TRBD2
V: TRBV4-3
DNA: TGCGCCAGCAGCCTCCAGCGGGAGCGTCGGGAGACCCAGTACTTC
CDR3: CASSLQRERRETQYF

size: few
J: TRBJ1-1
D: -
V: TRBV29-1
DNA: TGCAGCGTTAAGGAGCGGGCTTGGACTGAAGCTTTCTTT
CDR3: CSVKERAWTEAFF

size: -
J: TRBJ1-2
D: -
V: TRBV30
DNA: TGTGCCTGGACCCAACCCTTTCCCCGCAGTAGGTATGGCTACACCTTC
CDR3: CAWTQPFPRSRYGYTF

size: -
J: TRBJ1-3
D: -
V: TRBV5-5
DNA: TGTGCCAGCAGCTTGATCGCTGGAAACACCATATATTTT
CDR3: CASSLIAGNTIYF

size: -
J: TRBJ2-2
D: -
V: TRBV9
DNA: TGTGCCAGCAGCGTAAGGGGGAGGGACACCGGGGAGCTGTTTTTT
CDR3: CASSVRGRDTGELFF

size: -
J: TRBJ1-6
D: -
V: TRBV7-2
DNA: TGTGCCAGCAGCTCCCAAGGGGTTAGGAATTCACCCCTCCACTTT
CDR3: CASSSQGVRNSPLHF

size: -
J: TRBJ2-5
D: -
V: TRBV6-5
DNA: TGTGCCAGCAGTTACAGCCCCCGGGTCCAAGAGACCCAGTACTTC
CDR3: CASSYSPRVQETQYF

size: few
J: TRBJ1-5
D: TRBD1
V: TRBV19
DNA: TGTGCCAGTAGTGTAACAGGGGCTAACAATCAGCCCCAGCATTTT
CDR3: CASSVTGANNQPQHF

size: -
J: TRBJ2-2
D: -
V: TRBV27
DNA: TGTGCCAGCAAAGGAGCGGACTTAGGGCACGGGGAGCTGTTTTTT
CDR3: CASKGADLGHGELFF

size: -
J: TRBJ2-3
D: -
V: TRBV5-6
DNA: TGTGCCAGCAGCTTGAACCCGGGGACCGATACGCAGTATTTT
CDR3: CASSLNPGTDTQYF

size: -
J: TRBJ2-1
D: TRBD2
V: TRBV27
DNA: TGTGCCAGCAGTTTATCTGGCGGGAGGGCAGAAGTCTACAATGAGCAGTTCTTC
CDR3: CASSLSGGRAEVYNEQFF

size: -
J: TRBJ2-3
D: TRBD2
V: TRBV27
DNA: TGTGCCAGCAGTTTATCGGCTAGCGGGAGCACAGATACGCAGTATTTT
CDR3: CASSLSASGSTDTQYF

size: -
J: TRBJ1-2
D: -
V: TRBV29-1
DNA: TGCAGCGTTGAAAGGGTTCTAGGCCAATTCTATGGCTACACCTTC
CDR3: CSVERVLGQFYGYTF